This record looks at one TCR beta chain sequence and its context. This sample was taken from a study of blood T cell repertoires in COVID-19. Turning to the study itself: Acute-phase and convalescent COVID-19 samples originated in the United States, Italy and Spain. The analysed material was cDNA or gDNA that came from T cells, B-cell-depleted T cells, or PBMCs.

CDR1 and CDR2 (germline): SQVTM, ANQGSEA. This CDR3 contains 13 residues. Trimming shortened V by 5 bases and J by 4 bases, and 14 bases separated the two germline ends. Authors' analysis steps: Using reference gene primer amplification, nucleated cell counts were estimated. Clones were read by immunoSEQ multiplex PCR, and TCRdb kept only the in-frame ones, dropping some. Clonal size and the V and J genes are those of that table, whereas D and trimming came from the DNA. The sample has 65,000 to 90,000 clones; approximately 90% are singletons. Sequenced input: peripheral blood. This receptor was identified in a man aged 45 to 65 with acute or convalescent COVID-19. The chain couples TRBV29-1 to TRBJ1-1, with TRBD1 as a possible D gene (6 bases). CDR3 coding DNA: TGCAGCGTTATCGGCAGGGGATCCACTGAAGCTTTCTTT. Translated, it gives CSVIGRGSTEAFF.